Presented here are 8 T cell receptor beta chains from one specimen sequenced in a study of blood T cell repertoires in COVID-19. Generated by immunoSEQ multiplex PCR, the TCRdb table keeps only in-frame clones and is missing some. The sample contains about 120,000 clones, nearly 90% of which appear only once. The specimen was peripheral blood. The origin of the receptors is a woman aged 55-69 years with COVID-19, enrolled during active disease.

The genes are TRBV18 and TRBJ2-2, with 7 bases matching TRBD1. The CDR3 sequence is 16 residues long. Germline lookup yields CDR1 KGHSH and CDR2 LQKENI. Germline trimming cut 5 bases from V and 2 bases from J; bases unmatched to any gene: 8. DNA for the CDR3: TGTGCCAGCTCAACTTCCGGGACAGCTAACACCGGGGAGCTGTTTTTT. Translation gives CASSTSGTANTGELFF.

The count of this clone is one. This chain links TRBV19 with TRBJ1-1; D is perhaps TRBD1 (5 bases). Germline CDR1 reads LNHDA; CDR2 reads SQIVND (reference sequence). This CDR3 is 15 amino acids long. Deletions cut 5 bases from V and 8 bases from J, with 21 bases between. The CDR3 protein is CASSWSRTGPEEAFF. DNA for the CDR3: TGTGCCAGTAGTTGGTCACGAACAGGACCCGAAGAAGCTTTCTTT.

This clone was picked up one time. The genes are TRBV5-1 and TRBJ1-5; D perhaps matches TRBD1 (6 bases). The CDR3 spans 14 residues. V was trimmed by 4 bases and J by 1 base, leaving 9 bases between them. The germline CDR1 and CDR2 sequences are SGHRS and YFSETQ. CDR3 residues: CASSVTGSNQPQHF. The CDR3 DNA reads TGCGCCAGCAGCGTAACAGGGAGCAATCAGCCCCAGCATTTT.

This chain uses TRBV4-3 with TRBJ2-7, with D possibly being TRBD2 (6 bases). Per germline, CDR1 LGHNA and CDR2 YSLEER. This CDR3 region has 12 residues. V was pared by 3 bases and J by 12 bases, with 15 bases between. DNA of the CDR3: TGCGCCAGCAGCCAGGGCCGGGGGACCCTGTACTTC. Its protein is CASSQGRGTLYF.

The J gene is TRBJ1-6, the V gene TRBV4-3, with a tentative D call TRBD1 (5 bases). The CDR3 length is 15 residues. Trimming took 4 bases from V and 7 from J, leaving 14 bases between them. The germline V gene has CDR1 LGHNA and CDR2 YSLEER. CDR3 amino acids: CASSPGVGVNSPLHF. CDR3 coding DNA: TGCGCCAGCAGCCCGGGGGTAGGGGTGAATTCACCCCTCCACTTT.

V is TRBV29-1 and J is TRBJ1-3, with a tentative D call TRBD1 (5 bases). Trimming shortened V by 7 bases and J by 8 bases, and 15 bases separated the two germline ends. Looked up from germline, CDR1 is SQVTM and CDR2 is ANQGSEA. CDR3 size: 12 residues. The CDR3, as DNA: TGCAGCGCCTCAACCGGGGGGGACACCATATATTTT. This encodes CSASTGGDTIYF. Looking up the rest from reference TRBV29-1 and TRBJ1-3 gives the full variable domain: SAVISQKPSRDICQRGTSLTIQCQVDSQVTMMFWYRQQPGQSLTLIATANQGSEATYESGFVIDKFPISRPNLTFSTLTVSNMSPEDSSIYLCSASTGGDTIYFGEGSWLTVV.

The chain uses TRBV18 and TRBJ1-4, with 10 bases matching TRBD1. The CDR3 is 15 residues long. The germline V gene encodes CDR1 KGHSH and CDR2 LQKENI. V shed 3 bases, J shed 7 bases, and the junction held 5 bases outside the gene matches. Here the CDR3 DNA reads TGTGCCAGCTCACCCGGGACAGGGGAAAGTGAAAAACTGTTTTTT. It is translated as CASSPGTGESEKLFF.

The chain uses TRBV6-2 or TRBV6-3 and TRBJ1-5; 7 nucleotides agree with TRBD1. V lost 0 bases and J lost 8; bases outside the gene matches: 7. Germline CDR1 MNHEY, CDR2 SVGEGT. The CDR3 is 15 amino acids. This chain's CDR3 is CASSYSPDRLKPQHF. CDR3 coding DNA: TGTGCCAGCAGTTACTCGCCGGACAGGTTAAAGCCCCAGCATTTT.